This T cell receptor beta chain was captured by sequencing in a study of cytomegalovirus exposure and HLA in healthy donors. At the level of the study: Of all 370 or so donors who were genotyped, 70% to 85% belonged to the Caucasian-associated ancestry cluster.

Concerning this clone: Its cognate antigen is unknown.

The PCR used 60 Vbeta and 13 Jbeta primers. Clones were read by immunoSEQ multiplex PCR, and TCRdb kept only the in-frame ones, dropping some. The sample shows about 150,000 clones, around 9.7% of them seen only once. This CDR3 is 14 amino acids long. Germline values: CDR1 LNHDA, CDR2 SQIVND (reference sequence). Trimming removed 4 bases at V and 7 bases at J, with 13 bases between. Whole-study results and caveats: There were some V segments, including TRBV6-2 and TRBV6-3, excluded as indistinguishable. It was assumed in the presence/absence analyses that sequencing depth was roughly uniform across donors. Reports described diagnosis of cytomegalovirus status by the classifier as highly specific and sensitive.

The receptor's source is a man aged 50 to 60 in good health and CMV-seronegative. The chain joins TRBV19 to TRBJ1-4; D may be TRBD1 (6 bases). The source material was PBMCs. This CDR3 is CASSTGDMAEKLFF. The CDR3 bases are TGTGCCAGTAGTACAGGGGACATGGCTGAAAAACTGTTTTTT.